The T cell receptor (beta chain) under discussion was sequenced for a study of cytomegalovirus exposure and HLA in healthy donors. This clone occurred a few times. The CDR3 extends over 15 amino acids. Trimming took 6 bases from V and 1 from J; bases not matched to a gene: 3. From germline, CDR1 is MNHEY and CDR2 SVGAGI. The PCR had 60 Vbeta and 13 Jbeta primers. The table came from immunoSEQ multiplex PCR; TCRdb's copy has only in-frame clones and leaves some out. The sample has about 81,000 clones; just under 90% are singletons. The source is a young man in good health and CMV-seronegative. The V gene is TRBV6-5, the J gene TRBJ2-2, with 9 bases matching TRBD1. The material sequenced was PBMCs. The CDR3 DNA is TGTGCCAGCAGGAGACAGGGGGTGAACACCGGGGAGCTGTTTTTT. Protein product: CASRRQGVNTGELFF.